This TCR beta chain was sequenced during a study of T cell responses to AZD1222 COVID-19 vaccine (dated by TCRdb to about 2021). Broadly, across the study: TCR sequencing covered 230 or so trial participants: about 210 given two doses of AZD1222 and 26 given two doses of MenACWY control vaccine. Trial participants were enrolled by age into 18-55, 56-69 and 70-plus year subgroups, with roughly 150, 30 and 60 TCR-sequenced participants respectively.

The paper's findings and limits, for the study overall: Most participants were white British and females outnumbered males, and the authors suggested that clonal diversity may have been underestimated. Conclusions about previously exposed vaccinees were limited because only a handful of AZD1222 recipients were SARS-CoV-2 seropositive at baseline. A significant rise in spike-specific TCR breadth and depth was observed after two AZD1222 doses relative to day 0 and relative to MenACWY recipients. Because no day 14 peak-response samples were available, the repertoires could be characterized only after the peak T cell response. Reportedly, almost half of the unique spike-specific TCRs recognized epitopes lying outside the regions that are mutated in the B.1.351 and B.1.1.7 variants. The vaccine-associated CD4 TCRs covered the entire spike protein, and the dominant responses fell in regions 160-218 and 743-854. The 56-69-year group was small, and its depth increase did not reach significance, likely because of low power.

This clone was recorded only once. Its target antigen remains unknown. No quality values exist for individual bases; no much larger clone is one base distant. Other DNA variants within this sample encode the same CDR3. The CDR3 regions of human TCRbeta chains were analyzed by immunosequencing. In the original analysis: TCRs in the repertoires were compared against a reference library of SARS-CoV-2-specific TCRs that had been generated with the MIRA antigen-specificity platform. Breadth was defined as the fraction of unique TCRs that were SARS-CoV-2-associated. Depth was defined as the fraction of total T cells that were SARS-CoV-2-associated. Each spike-specific TCR was assigned to its reactive spike region and to a CD4 or CD8 class using the MIRA data. Log10-transformed breadth and depth values were compared by one-way ANOVA with Sidak's multiple comparisons tests. TCRdb's version of the immuneACCESS table is confined to in-frame rearrangements and falls short of the full clone set. An unresolved V gene accounts for under half of the shortfall where checked; the remainder is of unknown origin. The DNA was the basis for D and trimming; V, J and clone size are from that table. Present in this sample are approximately 210,000 clones, more than 85% of which were seen just once. 3% to 4% of the sample lies in the top ten.

The time point label of this sample denotes: about 28 days (+/-7) after the second vaccine dose. Because spike-specific TCR depth and breadth did not differ between the two schedules, AZD1222 recipients who got a second dose at roughly 4 weeks were pooled with those who got a second dose at roughly 12 weeks. Vaccinee samples were obtained from the UK trials COV001 and COV002, which included a single-blind randomized controlled phase 2/3 trial of AZD1222 (ChAdOx1 nCoV-19) in healthy adults. Trial participant PBMC samples were collected at day 0 and day 28 after the second dose for TCRbeta chain sequencing. This TCR came from an adult who received the AZD1222 COVID-19 vaccine. The sample was peripheral blood, taken 28 days after the second AZD1222 dose.

The bases read TGTGCCAGCAGTTTTAGGGGAAACTATGGCTACACCTTC. Translation gives CASSFRGNYGYTF. The V gene is TRBV27 and the J gene is TRBJ1-2, and possibly TRBD1, on 5 matching bases. The CDR3 holds 13 amino acids from the cysteine to the phenylalanine. Only the CDR3 part of the read is kept: 39 bases, read in frame from the first base. CDR1 and CDR2 are read off the germline V gene (reference sequence) as MNHEY and SMNVEV. V and J lose 3 bases and 2 bases, and a span of 7 bases separates them.